This T cell receptor beta chain was recorded in a study of response to subunit inactivated influenza vaccine. Only a few counts were recorded for this clonotype. Its antigen is currently unknown. Germline CDR1 reads SGHRS; CDR2 reads YFSETQ. The CDR3 runs to 16 residues. V lost 0 bases and J lost 8, with 20 bases in between. TCRdb used MiXCR to reprocess the RT-PCR reads, holding one entry per CDR3 protein. The profile shows 500,000 to 600,000 distinct CDR3 sequences, over 9.5% of them singletons. General study findings and limits: Only a handful of new T cells, the authors suggested, are recruited with each seasonal influenza vaccination.

Sequences were derived from PBMCs from blood, sampled on the day of vaccination. The receptor comes from a man between 45 and 60 years old who received an inactivated influenza vaccine. V gene TRBV5-1 combines with J gene TRBJ1-1, with D perhaps matching TRBD1 (6 bases). The CDR3 protein is CASSLATLLDRNEAFF. The CDR3 coding sequence is TGCGCCAGCAGCTTGGCAACCCTCCTGGACAGAAACGAAGCTTTCTTT.